Described below is a single T cell receptor (beta chain) sequence and its context. This table comes from immunoSEQ multiplex PCR, and its TCRdb copy is limited to in-frame clones, with some not included. The data hold some 49,000 clones, with 80% to 90% observed a single time. Second-dose intervals of approximately 4 or approximately 12 weeks were pooled. This sample stems from a study of T cell responses to AZD1222 COVID-19 vaccine. This CDR3 has 15 residues. The V gene lost 2 bases and the J gene lost 0 bases, with 11 bases spanning the gap. Germline-derived CDR1 and CDR2 are KGHSH and LQKENI. This receptor was identified in an adult who received the AZD1222 COVID-19 vaccine. The sequenced sample was peripheral blood, obtained 28 days after the second AZD1222 dose. The chain employs TRBV18 and TRBJ2-7; D is perhaps TRBD2 (5 bases). For the CDR3, the DNA is TGTGCCAGCTCACCAAGGAATAGCGACTCCTACGAGCAGTACTTC. Residues: CASSPRNSDSYEQYF.